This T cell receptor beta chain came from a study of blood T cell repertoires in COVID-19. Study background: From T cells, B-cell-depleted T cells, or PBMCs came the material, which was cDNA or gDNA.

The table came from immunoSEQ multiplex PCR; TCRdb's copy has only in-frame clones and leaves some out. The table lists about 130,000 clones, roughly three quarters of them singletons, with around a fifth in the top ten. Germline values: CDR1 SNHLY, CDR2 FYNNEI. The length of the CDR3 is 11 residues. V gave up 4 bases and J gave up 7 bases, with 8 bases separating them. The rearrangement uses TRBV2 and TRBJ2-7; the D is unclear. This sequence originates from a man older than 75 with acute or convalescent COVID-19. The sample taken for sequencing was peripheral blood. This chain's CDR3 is CASSAAVEQYF. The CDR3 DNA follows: TGTGCCAGCAGTGCGGCGGTGGAGCAGTACTTC.